This T cell receptor beta chain originates from a study of blood T cells in healthy people across ages (dated by TCRdb to between 2015 and 2016). Regarding the complete study: In model experiments, template switching captured roughly one uniquely barcoded TCR beta cDNA molecule for every two T cells. Donors of different ages were randomly distributed across sequencing lanes to avoid experimental bias. Using the same blood draw, the study looked at two additional independent replicas of 1 million unique cDNA reads for two donors, one aged 18 to 29 and the other aged 80 or older. To track age-related changes in TCR beta repertoire diversity, the study relied on deep sequencing normalized with unique cDNA molecular identifiers. Donors were grouped into four age groups: young (average roughly 15 years), middle-aged (39), aged (around 60) and long-lived (around 80). What the research found in general, with its limitations: The CMV infection status of donors was not known, potentially confounding age-related changes in expanded clonotypes. Compared with the aged group, more naive CD4+ T cells, fewer expanded clones and increased TCR diversity were shown by the long-lived group, suggesting age selection. Estimates of total diversity based on one million sequenced T cells were regarded as lower bounds and as underestimates. Conclusive comparison of naive and antigen-experienced compartments was prevented by the profiling of bulk unsorted PBMCs. The percentage of naive T cells measured by flow cytometry correlated strongly with observed TCR beta diversity. As age increased, observed TCR beta diversity per million T cells dropped in a roughly linear way, and a significant reduction was already evident by age about 40.

V loses 4 bases at its end and J loses 3 bases; junction bases beyond the gene matches: 5. The CDR3 spans 14 amino acids, including both terminal residues. The read is trimmed to its CDR3 DNA, 42 bases read in frame from base 1. From a lookup of the germline V gene, CDR1 and CDR2 are LGHNA and YNFKEQ. In its sample, this clonotype was seen a few times. There is no known antigen for this receptor. The CDR3 does not end in the conserved phenylalanine or tryptophan, so this is likely a read error. Libraries were constructed by 5' RACE. TCRdb lists the instrument as Illumina HiSeq 2500. The second PCR ran for about 7 to 11 cycles and used a J-beta primer mix along with a sample-barcoded 5' primer. A unique molecular identifier was introduced onto each TCR beta cDNA molecule by a template-switch 5' adaptor carrying 12 random nucleotides. Each sample yielded at least 2.5 million CDR3-containing paired-end reads. First-strand cDNA was synthesized from all RNA with the Mint cDNA synthesis kit, primed by a TRBC-specific oligonucleotide. Following uracil-DNA glycosylase treatment, all cDNA underwent a first 18-cycle PCR with the universal primers M1SS and BC2_uni_R. In the authors' own workflow: For normalization, 1 million high-quality reads, each with a distinct molecular identifier, were randomly selected from each sample. Reads with shared molecular identifiers were discarded instead of being binned into consensus sequences. MiTCR, with a Q25 quality threshold and the strictest error-elimination algorithm, was used for CDR3 identification, clonotype clustering and error correction. A nonparametric unseen species model with Euler transformation was used to estimate lower-bound total TCR beta diversity. Clones were called with MiXCR by TCRdb after fastp trimmed the public reads at Q25, and only in-frame beta chains were retained. Rows matching on CDR3 protein sequence are summarized as one entry with the most common DNA and genes. These V and J calls derive from TCRdb rather than the authors' analysis. The sample table contains about 1.6 million distinct CDR3 sequences; only one count was recorded for roughly 30% of them. The leading ten clones occupy roughly 12% of the sample.

The roughly 37 donors, aged roughly 6 to 90 years, were systemically healthy Caucasian individuals from Russia. Each donor gave ten milliliters of peripheral blood, collected into EDTA-treated Vacutainer tubes. Ficoll-Paque density-gradient centrifugation was used to isolate PBMCs, with at least 7 million obtained per sample. Total RNA was extracted from PBMCs with Trizol reagent, with at least 5 micrograms obtained per sample. The percentages of naive CD45RAhigh/CD27high T cells were determined by flow cytometry on a PBMC aliquot from every donor. The rearranged segments are TRBV4-2 and TRBJ2-5, with 7 central nucleotides matching TRBD1. This TCR derives from a woman in her 30s in good health. Sequencing was done on a sample of blood. The nucleotides read TGTGCCAGCAGCCGAGCCGGGACAGAAGAGACCCAGTACCTC. This gives the protein CASSRAGTEETQYL.